Listed here are 19 T cell receptor beta chains from one sample, sequenced in a study of cytomegalovirus exposure and HLA in healthy donors. 13 Jbeta primers and 60 Vbeta primers were used for the PCR. TCRdb's table, derived via immunoSEQ multiplex PCR, lists solely in-frame clones and lacks some. Of about 120,000 clones in the sample, roughly four fifths were seen once. The sequencing sample was made of PBMCs. These receptors were taken from a woman aged 40 to 49 in good health and CMV-seropositive.

The chain recombines TRBV5-4 with TRBJ2-5; 12 nucleotides agree with TRBD2. V trimming: 5 bases; J trimming: 1 base; junction bases outside the gene matches: 3. The CDR3 is 15 amino acids. Germline V lookup: CDR1 SGHNT, CDR2 YYREEE (reference sequence). The CDR3 is CASSPTSGGQETQYF. CDR3 bases: TGTGCCAGCAGTCCGACTAGCGGGGGCCAAGAGACCCAGTACTTC.

J is TRBJ1-1 and V is TRBV7-9; TRBD1 matches 7 bases. V lost 1 base, J lost 1 base, and 3 bases stayed unmatched. Germline-derived CDR1 and CDR2 are SEHNR and FQNEAQ (reference sequence). The CDR3 totals 15 residues. The CDR3 is CASSLGGTANTEAFF. The DNA for the CDR3 is TGTGCCAGCAGCTTAGGCGGGACAGCGAACACTGAAGCTTTCTTT.

The rearrangement links TRBV5-1 to TRBJ1-5, with D tentatively TRBD1 (6 bases). The V gene's germline CDR1 is SGHRS and CDR2 YFSETQ. The CDR3 consists of 13 residues. The V end was cut by 0 bases, the J end by 9 bases, with 10 bases between. The DNA for the CDR3 is TGCGCCAGCAGCTTGGGGGAGGGGGGGCCCCAGCATTTT. This codes for CASSLGEGGPQHF.

The chain is built from TRBV10-3 and TRBJ1-1; perhaps TRBD1 as D (5 bases). The V and J ends lost 6 bases and 1 base respectively, with 15 bases between them. CDR3 length: 15 amino acids. CDR1 is ENHRY, CDR2 SYGVKD, per germline. As DNA, the CDR3 is TGTGCCATCAGCAGACAGAAAACGGGGAACACTGAAGCTTTCTTT. The encoded protein is CAISRQKTGNTEAFF.

This rearrangement joins TRBV14 to TRBJ1-1, with TRBD1 identical over 7 bases. The V gene end was trimmed by 3 bases and the J gene end by 3 bases; junction bases not matched to a gene: 10. The CDR3 loop spans 16 amino acids. CDR1 and CDR2 (germline): SGHDN, FVKESK. CDR3 DNA sequence: TGTGCCAGCAGCCAGAGTAACAGGGGAGCGGACACTGAAGCTTTCTTT. Translating it yields CASSQSNRGADTEAFF.

The chain carries TRBV7-3 and TRBJ2-3, with a tentative D call TRBD2 (5 bases). Germline loops: CDR1 SGHTA, CDR2 FQGTGA. The V and J ends lost 1 base and 4 bases respectively, with 15 bases between them. The CDR3 sequence is 16 residues long. The CDR3 DNA reads as TGTGCCAGCAGCTTAAGTCCCCTCACTAGTGCAGATACGCAGTATTTT. This translates into CASSLSPLTSADTQYF.

V and J are TRBV5-1 and TRBJ2-7; TRBD2 matches 12 bases. Per germline, CDR1 SGHRS and CDR2 YFSETQ. This CDR3 contains 14 residues. The ends lost 3 bases at V and 4 bases at J; junction bases unmatched: 2. The CDR3 nucleotides are TGCGCCAGCAGCTCCGGGACTAGCGGGTACGAGCAGTACTTC. Protein: CASSSGTSGYEQYF.

This clone was counted once. The chain links TRBV2 to TRBJ1-2, with 7 bases identical to TRBD1. The V gene's germline CDR1 is SNHLY and CDR2 FYNNEI. This CDR3 region has 12 residues. Trimming removed 8 bases from V and 5 bases from J; junction bases left unmatched: 5. The CDR3 DNA reads TGTGCCAGCCTGACAGGGCGGTATGGCTACACCTTC. This gives the protein CASLTGRYGYTF.

The genes are TRBV7-9 and TRBJ2-3; 10 nucleotides match TRBD2. The CDR3 is 15 residues long. The ends lost 4 bases at V and 5 bases at J; junction bases unmatched: 6. Germline values: CDR1 SEHNR, CDR2 FQNEAQ (reference sequence). The CDR3, as DNA: TGTGCCAGCAGCTATCTAGCGGGAGCTAAAGATACGCAGTATTTT. This gives the protein CASSYLAGAKDTQYF.

The chain couples TRBV28 to TRBJ2-7, with unresolved D. CDR1 is MDHEN, CDR2 SYDVKM, per germline. V lost 2 bases and J lost 2, with 13 bases in between. The CDR3 runs to 15 residues. The DNA for the CDR3 is TGTGCCAGCAGTTTACTTTCGGTATATGCCTACGAGCAGTACTTC. This translates into CASSLLSVYAYEQYF.

A few counts support this clone. J is TRBJ1-2 and V is TRBV19; no clear D. CDR3 length: 14 residues. Germline V gene data show CDR1 as LNHDA and CDR2 as SQIVND (reference sequence). The V end lost 3 bases, the J end lost 2 bases, and 10 bases lay between the germline ends. The CDR3 spells CASSIARENYGYTF. The CDR3 nucleotides read TGTGCCAGTAGTATTGCGAGGGAGAACTATGGCTACACCTTC.

V and J are TRBV7-2 and TRBJ1-4, with 11 positions matching TRBD1. The CDR3 runs to 16 residues. CDR1 SGHTA and CDR2 FQGNSA come from the germline V gene. The ends lost 6 bases at V and 8 bases at J; junction bases unmatched: 11. CDR3 DNA: TGTGCCAGCAGACAAAGGACAGGGGGCACCGGGGAAAAACTGTTTTTT. This gives the protein CASRQRTGGTGEKLFF.

The genes are TRBV7-3 and TRBJ1-1, with a weak D call TRBD1 (5 bases). Trimming removed 5 bases at V and 4 bases at J, with 11 bases between. The germline V gene encodes CDR1 SGHTA and CDR2 FQGTGA. This CDR3 is 13 amino acids long. This chain's CDR3 is CASSPLGGTEAFF. In DNA, the CDR3 is TGTGCCAGCAGCCCCTTGGGGGGCACTGAAGCTTTCTTT.

The rearrangement joins TRBV6-5 to TRBJ1-3; weak D call: TRBD1 (6 bases). CDR3 length: 16 residues. Trimming removed 2 bases from V and 2 bases from J, with 13 bases in between. Germline lookup yields CDR1 MNHEY and CDR2 SVGAGI. The CDR3, as DNA: TGTGCCAGCAGTTACGGGGGGGCAGGTCCTGGAAACACCATATATTTT. Translating it yields CASSYGGAGPGNTIYF.

The CDR3 spells CATSSRRSSYEQYF. For the CDR3, the DNA is TGTGCCACCAGCAGCAGAAGAAGCTCCTACGAGCAGTACTTC. V and J are TRBV15 and TRBJ2-7; D uncertain. Germline V CDR1 and CDR2: LNHNV, YYDKDF (reference sequence). V lost 3 bases to trimming and J lost 0 bases, with 9 bases between them. CDR3 length: 14 residues.

This clone was seen a single time. The genes are TRBV5-1 and TRBJ2-1; 7 nucleotides line up with TRBD1. CDR1 SGHRS and CDR2 YFSETQ come from the germline V gene. J gave up 1 base and V 4 bases, and 5 bases lay outside the gene matches. The CDR3 totals 15 residues. This CDR3 is CASSPQGQSYNEQFF. As DNA, the CDR3 is TGCGCCAGCAGCCCACAGGGACAGTCCTACAATGAGCAGTTCTTC.

The chain combines TRBV6-6 with TRBJ2-1; tentative D call: TRBD2 (7 bases). The V end lost 8 bases, the J end lost 7 bases, and 21 bases lay between the germline ends. Germline CDR1 and CDR2: MNHNY and SVGAGI (reference sequence). This CDR3 contains 15 residues. CDR3 sequence: CASSQRGGVGNEQFF. DNA for the CDR3: TGTGCCAGCTCACAAAGGGGGGGCGTTGGAAATGAGCAGTTCTTC.

The V and J genes are TRBV9 and TRBJ1-3, with D maybe TRBD1 (5 bases). This CDR3 region has 17 residues. CDR1 and CDR2 from the germline V gene are SGDLS and YYNGEE. The ends were cut back, 0 bases at V and 1 base at J, with 14 bases in the middle. The CDR3 loop reads CASSVDPGLLSGNTIYF. The CDR3 DNA reads as TGTGCCAGCAGCGTAGATCCGGGACTGCTTTCTGGAAACACCATATATTTT.

The rearrangement links TRBV4-3 to TRBJ2-5; D not resolved. The CDR3 sequence is 12 residues long. CDR1 is LGHNA and CDR2 is YSLEER in the germline V gene. Trimming stripped 2 bases from V and 14 bases from J, with 15 bases between. The CDR3 DNA sequence: TGCGCCAGCAGCCAATCCTCCGGAACTACATACTTC. The encoded protein is CASSQSSGTTYF.